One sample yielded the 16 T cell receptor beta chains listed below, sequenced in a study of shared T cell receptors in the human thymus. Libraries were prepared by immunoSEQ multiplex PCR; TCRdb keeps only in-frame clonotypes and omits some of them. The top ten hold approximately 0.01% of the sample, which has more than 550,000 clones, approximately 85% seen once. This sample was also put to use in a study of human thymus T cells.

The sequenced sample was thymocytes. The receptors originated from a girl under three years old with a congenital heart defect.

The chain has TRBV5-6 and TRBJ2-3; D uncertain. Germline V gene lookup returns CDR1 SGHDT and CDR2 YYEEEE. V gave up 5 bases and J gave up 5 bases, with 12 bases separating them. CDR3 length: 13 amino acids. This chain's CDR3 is CASSPIPGDTQYF. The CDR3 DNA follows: TGTGCCAGCAGTCCCATCCCCGGAGATACGCAGTATTTT.

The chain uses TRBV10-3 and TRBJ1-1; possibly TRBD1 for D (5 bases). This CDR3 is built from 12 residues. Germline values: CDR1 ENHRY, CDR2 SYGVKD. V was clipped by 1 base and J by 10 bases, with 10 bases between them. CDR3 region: CAISELDSLAFF. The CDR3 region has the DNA TGTGCCATCAGTGAGTTAGACAGTTTAGCTTTCTTT.

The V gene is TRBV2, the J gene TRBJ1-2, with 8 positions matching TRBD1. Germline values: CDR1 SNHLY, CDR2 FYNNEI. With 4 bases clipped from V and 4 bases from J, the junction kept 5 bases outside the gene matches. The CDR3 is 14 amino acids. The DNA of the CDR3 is TGTGCCAGCAGTGGGACAGGGTACTCCTATGGCTACACCTTC. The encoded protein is CASSGTGYSYGYTF.

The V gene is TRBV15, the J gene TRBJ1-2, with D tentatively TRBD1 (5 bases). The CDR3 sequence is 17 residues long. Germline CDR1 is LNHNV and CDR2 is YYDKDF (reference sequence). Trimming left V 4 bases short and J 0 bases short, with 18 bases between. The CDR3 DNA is TGTGCCACCAGCAAGTCCCCCCCACAGGTAGCTAACTATGGCTACACCTTC. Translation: CATSKSPPQVANYGYTF.

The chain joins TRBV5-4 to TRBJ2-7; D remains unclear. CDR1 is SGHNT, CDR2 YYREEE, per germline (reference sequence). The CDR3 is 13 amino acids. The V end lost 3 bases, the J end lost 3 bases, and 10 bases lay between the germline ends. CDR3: CASSSYPGYEQYF. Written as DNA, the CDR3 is TGTGCCAGCAGCTCCTATCCCGGCTACGAGCAGTACTTC.

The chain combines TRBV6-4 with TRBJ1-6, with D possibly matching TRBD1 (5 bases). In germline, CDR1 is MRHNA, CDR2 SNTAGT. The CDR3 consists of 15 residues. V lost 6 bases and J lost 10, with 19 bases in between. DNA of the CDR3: TGTGCCAGCAGCCAGGAATGGGGAAAGGGGTCACCCCTCCACTTT. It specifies CASSQEWGKGSPLHF.

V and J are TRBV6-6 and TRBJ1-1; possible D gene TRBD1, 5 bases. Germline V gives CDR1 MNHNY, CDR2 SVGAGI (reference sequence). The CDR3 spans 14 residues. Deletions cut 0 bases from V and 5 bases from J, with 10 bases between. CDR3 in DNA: TGTGCCAGCAGTTACTCGAAATCAGGGACTGAAGCTTTCTTT. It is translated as CASSYSKSGTEAFF.

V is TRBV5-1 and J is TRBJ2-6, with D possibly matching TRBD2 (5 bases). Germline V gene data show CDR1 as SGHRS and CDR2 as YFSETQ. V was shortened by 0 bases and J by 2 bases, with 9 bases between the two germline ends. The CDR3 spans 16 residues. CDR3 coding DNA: TGCGCCAGCAGCTTGGAGCGGAGAACTGGGGCCAACGTCCTGACTTTC. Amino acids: CASSLERRTGANVLTF.

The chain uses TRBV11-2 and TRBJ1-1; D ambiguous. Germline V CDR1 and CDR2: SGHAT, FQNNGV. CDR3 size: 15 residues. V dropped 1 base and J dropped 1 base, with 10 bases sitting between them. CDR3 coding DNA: TGTGCCAGCAGCTTAGGGAGGGTTGGGAACACTGAAGCTTTCTTT. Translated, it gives CASSLGRVGNTEAFF.

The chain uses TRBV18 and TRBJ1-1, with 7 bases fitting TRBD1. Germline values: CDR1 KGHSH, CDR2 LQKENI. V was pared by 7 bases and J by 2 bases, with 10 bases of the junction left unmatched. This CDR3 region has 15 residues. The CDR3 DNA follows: TGTGCCAGCTTGACGATTGGGACAGCTAACACTGAAGCTTTCTTT. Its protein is CASLTIGTANTEAFF.

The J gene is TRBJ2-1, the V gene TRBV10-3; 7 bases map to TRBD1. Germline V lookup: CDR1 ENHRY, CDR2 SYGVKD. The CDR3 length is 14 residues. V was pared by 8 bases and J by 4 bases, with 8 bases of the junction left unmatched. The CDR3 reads CAIRTGTEYNEQFF. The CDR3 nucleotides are TGTGCCATCCGCACCGGGACAGAATACAATGAGCAGTTCTTC.

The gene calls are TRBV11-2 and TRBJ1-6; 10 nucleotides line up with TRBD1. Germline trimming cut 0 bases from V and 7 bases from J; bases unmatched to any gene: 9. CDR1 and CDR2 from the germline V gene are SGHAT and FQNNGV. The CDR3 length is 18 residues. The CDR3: CASSLDKGTGAANSPLHF. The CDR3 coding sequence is TGTGCCAGCAGCTTAGATAAGGGGACAGGGGCGGCAAATTCACCCCTCCACTTT. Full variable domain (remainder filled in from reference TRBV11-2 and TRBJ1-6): EAGVAQSPRYKIIEKRQSVAFWCNPISGHATLYWYQQILGQGPKLLIQFQNNGVVDDSQLPKDRFSAERLKGVDSTLKIQPAKLEDSAVYLCASSLDKGTGAANSPLHFGNGTRLTVT.

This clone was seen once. The CDR3 DNA sequence: TGCGCCAGCAGCTTCGGAGACAGGAATGGCTACACCTTC. This translates into CASSFGDRNGYTF. The chain employs TRBV5-1 and TRBJ1-2; maybe TRBD1 (6 bases). The germline V gene has CDR1 SGHRS and CDR2 YFSETQ. The CDR3 contains 13 residues. Trimming pared 2 bases from V and 6 bases from J, leaving 11 bases between.

The CDR3 region is CASSIDRGRYYGYTF. The CDR3 nucleotides are TGTGCCAGCAGCATCGACAGGGGCCGGTACTATGGCTACACCTTC. This rearrangement joins TRBV11-2 to TRBJ1-2; TRBD1 aligns across 8 bases. CDR1 is SGHAT and CDR2 is FQNNGV in the germline V gene. This CDR3 spans 15 amino acids. V lost 5 bases, J lost 3 bases, and 8 bases stayed unmatched.

The CDR3, as DNA: TGTGCCAGCAGCTTGGGCAGGGGGCCCGAAACCAAAGAGACCCAGTACTTC. Translation: CASSLGRGPETKETQYF. The V gene is TRBV11-2, the J gene TRBJ2-5; 8 bases fit TRBD1. This CDR3 is built from 17 residues. V shed 3 bases, J shed 3 bases, and the junction held 12 bases outside the gene matches. The germline gives CDR1 SGHAT, CDR2 FQNNGV.

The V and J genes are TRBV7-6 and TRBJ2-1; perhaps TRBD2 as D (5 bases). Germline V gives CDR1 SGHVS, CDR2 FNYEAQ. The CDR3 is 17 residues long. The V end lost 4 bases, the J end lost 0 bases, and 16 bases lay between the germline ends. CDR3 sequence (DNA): TGTGCCAGCAGCTACCCCCACATAGGGAGCTCCTACAATGAGCAGTTCTTC. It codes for CASSYPHIGSSYNEQFF.